The clone carrying this T cell receptor beta chain was counted only a few times. Its antigen is currently unknown. Germline V lookup: CDR1 GTSNPN, CDR2 SVGIG (reference sequence). This CDR3 is 12 amino acids long. Trimming at V came to 3 bases and at J to 7 bases, leaving 5 bases not matched to a gene. This sample is drawn from a study of beta chain features in type 1 diabetes. Study-wide background: Examination spanned around 110 million sorted cells from all samples. Study-wide points: A cDNA-based sequencing approach could over-represent cells with high TCR expression. TCRB CDR3 length was moderately but significantly reduced in all four CD4+ subsets of Type 1 diabetes patients. Amplification by PCR could prefer shorter templates, with the same effect in patients and controls.

The study reverse transcribed the entire isolated RNA, so it sequenced expressed TCRB transcripts. TCRdb's table, derived via immunoSEQ multiplex PCR, lists solely in-frame clones and lacks some. This repertoire shows fewer than 400,000 clones, 9.3% found once; its top ten account for more than 0.8%. The chain employs TRBV30 and TRBJ2-5; 7 bases are a match to TRBD1. Sequenced material: central memory CD4+ T cells from blood. This clonotype originated in a man younger than 40 with type 1 diabetes. The CDR3 nucleotides read TGTGCCTGGAGCACAGGGGATGGGACCCAGTACTTC. It yields the protein CAWSTGDGTQYF.